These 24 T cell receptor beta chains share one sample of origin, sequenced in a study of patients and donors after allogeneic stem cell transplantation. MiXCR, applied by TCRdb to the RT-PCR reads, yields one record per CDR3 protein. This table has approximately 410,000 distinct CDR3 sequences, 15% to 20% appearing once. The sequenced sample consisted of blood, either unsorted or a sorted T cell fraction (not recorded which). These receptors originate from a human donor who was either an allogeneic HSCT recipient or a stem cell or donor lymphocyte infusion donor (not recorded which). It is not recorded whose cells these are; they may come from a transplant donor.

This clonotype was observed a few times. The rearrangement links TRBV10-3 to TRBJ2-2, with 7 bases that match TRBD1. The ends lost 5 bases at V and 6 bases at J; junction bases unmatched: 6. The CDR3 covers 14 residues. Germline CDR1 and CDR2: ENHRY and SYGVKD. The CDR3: CAISQQGSPGELFF. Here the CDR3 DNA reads TGTGCCATCAGTCAACAGGGGTCCCCCGGGGAGCTGTTTTTT.

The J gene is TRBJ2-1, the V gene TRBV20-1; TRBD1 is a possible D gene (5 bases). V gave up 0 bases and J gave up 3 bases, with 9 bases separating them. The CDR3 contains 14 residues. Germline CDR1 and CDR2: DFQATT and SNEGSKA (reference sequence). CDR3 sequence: CSARDGRDYNEQFF. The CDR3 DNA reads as TGCAGTGCTAGAGATGGCAGGGACTACAATGAGCAGTTCTTC.

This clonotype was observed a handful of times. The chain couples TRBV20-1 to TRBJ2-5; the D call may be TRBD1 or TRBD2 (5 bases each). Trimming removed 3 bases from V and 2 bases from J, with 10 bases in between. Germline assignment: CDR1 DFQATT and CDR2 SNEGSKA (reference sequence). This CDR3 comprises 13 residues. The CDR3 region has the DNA TGCAGTGCTAGTGGGGGACGACAAGAGACCCAGTACTTC. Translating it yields CSASGGRQETQYF.

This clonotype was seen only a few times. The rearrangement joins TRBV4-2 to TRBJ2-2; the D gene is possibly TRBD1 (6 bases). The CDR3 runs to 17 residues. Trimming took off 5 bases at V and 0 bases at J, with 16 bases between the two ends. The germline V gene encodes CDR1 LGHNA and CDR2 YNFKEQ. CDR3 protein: CASSKGTGIPNTGELFF. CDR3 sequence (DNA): TGTGCCAGCAGCAAAGGTACAGGGATCCCGAACACCGGGGAGCTGTTTTTT.

The CDR3 DNA reads as TGTGCCAGCAGCTTTTCGACAGGGGGCAATCAGCCCCAGCATTTT. Translated: CASSFSTGGNQPQHF. The chain links TRBV7-8 to TRBJ1-5, with 8 bases matching TRBD1. Germline CDR1 SGHVS, CDR2 FQNEAQ. The CDR3 consists of 15 residues. V was clipped by 3 bases and J by 2 bases; unmatched bases: 3. Full variable domain (outside the CDR3, taken from reference TRBV7-8 and TRBJ1-5): GAGVSQSPRYKVAKRGQDVALRCDPISGHVSLFWYQQALGQGPEFLTYFQNEAQLDKSGLPSDRFFAERPEGSVSTLKIQRTQQEDSAVYLCASSFSTGGNQPQHFGDGTRLSIL.

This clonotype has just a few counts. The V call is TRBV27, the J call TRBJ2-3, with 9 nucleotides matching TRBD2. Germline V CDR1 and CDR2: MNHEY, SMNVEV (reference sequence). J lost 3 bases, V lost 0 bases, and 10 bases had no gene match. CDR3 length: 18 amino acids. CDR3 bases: TGTGCCAGCAGTTTATCACCCCCCTCTAGCGGGGTAACAGATACGCAGTATTTT. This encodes CASSLSPPSSGVTDTQYF.

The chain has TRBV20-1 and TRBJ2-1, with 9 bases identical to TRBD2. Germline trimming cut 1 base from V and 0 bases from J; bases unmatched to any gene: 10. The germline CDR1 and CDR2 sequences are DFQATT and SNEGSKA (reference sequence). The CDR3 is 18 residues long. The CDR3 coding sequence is TGCAGTGCTAGAGTTGTGCTAGCGGGGAGGAGCTCCTACAATGAGCAGTTCTTC. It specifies CSARVVLAGRSSYNEQFF.

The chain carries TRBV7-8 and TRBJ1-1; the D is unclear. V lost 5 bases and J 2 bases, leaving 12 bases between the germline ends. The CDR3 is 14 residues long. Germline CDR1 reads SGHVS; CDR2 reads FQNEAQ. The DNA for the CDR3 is TGTGCCAGCAGCATTGGACTGACTAACACTGAAGCTTTCTTT. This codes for CASSIGLTNTEAFF. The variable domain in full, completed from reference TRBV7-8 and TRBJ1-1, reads GAGVSQSPRYKVAKRGQDVALRCDPISGHVSLFWYQQALGQGPEFLTYFQNEAQLDKSGLPSDRFFAERPEGSVSTLKIQRTQQEDSAVYLCASSIGLTNTEAFFGQGTRLTVV.

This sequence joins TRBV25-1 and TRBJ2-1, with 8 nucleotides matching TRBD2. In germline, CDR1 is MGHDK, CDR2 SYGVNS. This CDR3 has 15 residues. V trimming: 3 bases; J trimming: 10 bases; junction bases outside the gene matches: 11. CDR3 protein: CASSDISAASGEQFF. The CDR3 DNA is TGTGCCAGCAGTGATATCAGTGCGGCTAGCGGGGAGCAGTTCTTC.

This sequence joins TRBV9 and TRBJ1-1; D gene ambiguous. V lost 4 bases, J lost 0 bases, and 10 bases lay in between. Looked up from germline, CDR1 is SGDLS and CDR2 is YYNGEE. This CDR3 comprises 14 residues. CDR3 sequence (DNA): TGTGCCAGCAGCACGAGGACGGTGAACACTGAAGCTTTCTTT. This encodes CASSTRTVNTEAFF.

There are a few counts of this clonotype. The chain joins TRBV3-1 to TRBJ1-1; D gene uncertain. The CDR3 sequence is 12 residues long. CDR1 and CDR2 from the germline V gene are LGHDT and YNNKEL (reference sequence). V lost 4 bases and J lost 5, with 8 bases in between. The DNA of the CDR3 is TGTGCCAGCAGCCTAGGGAAAACTGAAGCTTTCTTT. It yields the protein CASSLGKTEAFF.

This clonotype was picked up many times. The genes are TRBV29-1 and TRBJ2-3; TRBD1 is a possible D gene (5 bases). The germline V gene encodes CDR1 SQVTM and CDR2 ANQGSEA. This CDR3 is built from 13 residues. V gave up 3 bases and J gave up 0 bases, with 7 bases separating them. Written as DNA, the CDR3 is TGCAGCGTTGAGGGGCGTAGCACAGATACGCAGTATTTT. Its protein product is CSVEGRSTDTQYF.

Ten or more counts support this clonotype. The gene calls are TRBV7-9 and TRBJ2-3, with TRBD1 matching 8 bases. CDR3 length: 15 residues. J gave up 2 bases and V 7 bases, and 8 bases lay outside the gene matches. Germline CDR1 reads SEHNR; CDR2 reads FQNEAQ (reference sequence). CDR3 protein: CASKGTGGDTDTQYF. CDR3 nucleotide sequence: TGTGCCAGCAAGGGGACAGGAGGGGACACAGATACGCAGTATTTT.

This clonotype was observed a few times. This chain's CDR3 is CASSFPSWDGNQPQHF. The CDR3 bases are TGTGCCAGCAGTTTCCCCAGCTGGGACGGCAATCAGCCCCAGCATTTT. V usage is TRBV12-3 or TRBV12-4 and J usage is TRBJ1-5, with D tentatively TRBD1 (5 bases). The CDR3 totals 16 residues. V lost 3 bases to trimming and J lost 2 bases, with 14 bases between them.

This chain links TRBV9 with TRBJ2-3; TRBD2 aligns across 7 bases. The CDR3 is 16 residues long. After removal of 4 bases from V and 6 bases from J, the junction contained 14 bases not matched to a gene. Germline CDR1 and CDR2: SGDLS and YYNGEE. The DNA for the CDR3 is TGTGCCAGCAGCACCCCCACTGGCGGGAGAGACGATACGCAGTATTTT. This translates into CASSTPTGGRDDTQYF.

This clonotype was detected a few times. CDR3 amino acids: CAISESLQGARKTQYF. Written as DNA, the CDR3 is TGTGCCATCAGTGAGTCCTTACAGGGGGCTCGGAAGACCCAGTACTTC. The chain carries TRBV10-3 and TRBJ2-5; 9 bases are shared with TRBD1. Germline CDR1 reads ENHRY; CDR2 reads SYGVKD. Losses at the gene ends were 0 bases for V and 6 bases for J; bases not matched to a gene: 8. The CDR3 covers 16 residues.

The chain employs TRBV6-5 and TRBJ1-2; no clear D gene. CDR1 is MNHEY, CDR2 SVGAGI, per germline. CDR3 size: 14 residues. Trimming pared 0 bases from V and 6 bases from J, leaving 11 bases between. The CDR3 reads CASSYSEGPDGYTF. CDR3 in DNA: TGTGCCAGCAGTTACTCTGAAGGACCGGATGGCTACACCTTC.

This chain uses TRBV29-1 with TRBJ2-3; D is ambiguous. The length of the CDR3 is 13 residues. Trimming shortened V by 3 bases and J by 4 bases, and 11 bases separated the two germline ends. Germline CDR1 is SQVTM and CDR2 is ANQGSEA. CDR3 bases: TGCAGCGTTGATAAAGGTCAACCAGATACGCAGTATTTT. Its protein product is CSVDKGQPDTQYF.

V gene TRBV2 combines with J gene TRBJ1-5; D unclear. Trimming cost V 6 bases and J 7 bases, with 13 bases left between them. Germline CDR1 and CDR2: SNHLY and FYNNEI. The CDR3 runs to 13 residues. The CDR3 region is CASRRESKQPQHF. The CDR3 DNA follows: TGTGCCAGCAGAAGGGAGAGTAAACAGCCCCAGCATTTT.

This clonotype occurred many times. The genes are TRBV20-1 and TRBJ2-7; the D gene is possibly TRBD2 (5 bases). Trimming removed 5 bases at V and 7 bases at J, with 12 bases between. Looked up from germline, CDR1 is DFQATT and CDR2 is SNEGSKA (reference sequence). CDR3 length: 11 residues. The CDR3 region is CSALVPGEQYF. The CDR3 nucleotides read TGCAGTGCTTTGGTACCGGGAGAGCAGTACTTC.

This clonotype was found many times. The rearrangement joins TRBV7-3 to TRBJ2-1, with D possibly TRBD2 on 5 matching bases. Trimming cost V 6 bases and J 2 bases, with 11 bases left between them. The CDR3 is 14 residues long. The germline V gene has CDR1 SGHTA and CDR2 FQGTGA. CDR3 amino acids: CASSPGLAYNEQFF. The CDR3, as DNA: TGTGCCAGCAGTCCAGGACTCGCCTACAATGAGCAGTTCTTC.

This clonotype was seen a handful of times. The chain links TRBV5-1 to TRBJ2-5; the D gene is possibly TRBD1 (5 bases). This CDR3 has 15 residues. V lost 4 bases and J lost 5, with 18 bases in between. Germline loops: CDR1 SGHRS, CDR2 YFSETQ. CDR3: CASSVGHLYRETQYF. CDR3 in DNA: TGCGCCAGCAGCGTTGGACACCTCTATCGGGAGACCCAGTACTTC.

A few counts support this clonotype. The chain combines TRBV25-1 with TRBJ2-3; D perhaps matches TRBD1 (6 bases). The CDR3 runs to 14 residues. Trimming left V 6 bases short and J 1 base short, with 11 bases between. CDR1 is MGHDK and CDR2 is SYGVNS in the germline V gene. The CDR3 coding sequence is TGTGCCAGCAGCAGAGGGGGACGCACAGATACGCAGTATTTT. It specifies CASSRGGRTDTQYF.

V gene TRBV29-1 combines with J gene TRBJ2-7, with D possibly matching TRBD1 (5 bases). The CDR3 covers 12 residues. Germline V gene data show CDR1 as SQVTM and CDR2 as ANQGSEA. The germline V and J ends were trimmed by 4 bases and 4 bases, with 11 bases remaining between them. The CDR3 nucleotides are TGCAGCGTTGGAACAGGACCTTACGAGCAGTACTTC. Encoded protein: CSVGTGPYEQYF.